This is a list of T cell receptor beta chains from one sample in a study of brain metastases from non-small cell lung cancer. Here immunoSEQ multiplex PCR was the method, and the copy in TCRdb shows in-frame clones only, minus some. This sample has approximately 6,100 clones, with roughly 80% found just once. Sequenced: primary lung tumor tissue. Receptor source: a donor at least 40 years old with non-small cell lung cancer. Both conserved end residues are part of each CDR3. The order of the fields is D gene, clone size, J gene, V gene, CDR3 protein, CDR3 DNA. The D gene is left open where the match is weak. Clone size appears in some rows only: once, few, many, or a class for an expanded clone.

TRBD1	once	TRBJ2-4	TRBV15	CATSRDRGAKNIQYF	TGTGCCACCAGCAGGGACAGGGGAGCCAAAAACATTCAGTACTTC
.	.	TRBJ1-5	TRBV28	CASSLLGYSNQPQHF	TGTGCCAGCAGTTTACTCGGGTATAGCAATCAGCCCCAGCATTTT
.	once	TRBJ1-2	TRBV7-9	CATLIQGPNYGYTF	TGTGCCACCCTAATACAGGGACCTAACTATGGCTACACCTTC
.	.	TRBJ2-7	TRBV21-1	CASSSRWSRDF	TGTGCCAGCAGCTCCCGCTGGTCGAGGGACTTC
TRBD2	.	TRBJ2-3	TRBV28	CASTHGGLEGDTQYF	TGTGCCAGCACCCATGGGGGACTAGAAGGAGATACGCAGTATTTT
.	.	TRBJ2-1	TRBV18	CASSPMAGTLHEQFF	TGTGCCAGCTCACCAATGGCCGGGACCCTCCATGAGCAGTTCTTC
.	.	TRBJ1-2	TRBV28	CASTTEGINYGYTF	TGTGCCAGCACCACGGAGGGGATAAACTATGGCTACACCTTC
.	.	TRBJ1-1	TRBV5-1	CASSFMADMNTEAFF	TGCGCCAGCAGCTTTATGGCAGATATGAACACTGAAGCTTTCTTT
.	.	TRBJ1-2	TRBV29-1	CSVPSQGLKGYTF	TGCAGCGTTCCCTCCCAGGGCTTGAAAGGCTACACCTTC
.	.	TRBJ1-1	TRBV2	CASSGYDRNTEAFF	TGTGCCAGCAGTGGGTACGACAGGAACACTGAAGCTTTCTTT
.	.	TRBJ2-1	TRBV7-7	CASSAERYPSYNEQFF	TGTGCCAGCAGCGCCGAGCGGTATCCCTCCTACAATGAGCAGTTCTTC
.	.	TRBJ1-6	TRBV15	CATSREGRYDSPLHF	TGTGCCACCAGCAGGGAGGGGAGGTATGATTCACCCCTCCACTTT
TRBD2	.	TRBJ2-1	TRBV7-3	CASSLERGNEQFF	TGTGCCAGCAGCTTAGAGCGGGGGAATGAGCAGTTCTTC
.	.	TRBJ2-3	TRBV24-1	CATSDPRGGAKDTQYF	TGTGCCACCAGTGATCCTAGGGGGGGGGCGAAAGATACGCAGTATTTT
TRBD2	.	TRBJ2-3	TRBV25-1	CASSEGWGGNTDTQYF	TGTGCCAGCAGTGAAGGATGGGGGGGAAACACAGATACGCAGTATTTT
.	.	TRBJ1-2	TRBV9	CASSVRGRGYTF	TGTGCCAGCAGCGTCAGGGGACGTGGCTACACCTTC
TRBD1	.	TRBJ1-2	TRBV6-1	CASSEAPTGGYGYTF	TGTGCCAGCAGTGAAGCTCCGACAGGGGGTTATGGCTACACCTTC
TRBD1	.	TRBJ1-1	TRBV6-5	CASTPDRGGTEAFF	TGTGCCAGCACCCCAGACAGGGGCGGCACTGAAGCTTTCTTT
.	.	TRBJ1-1	TRBV18	CASSRLGANTEAFF	TGTGCCAGCTCACGTCTAGGTGCGAACACTGAAGCTTTCTTT
.	.	TRBJ2-4	TRBV7-2	CASSLEGIAKNIQYF	TGTGCCAGCAGCTTAGAGGGGATAGCCAAAAACATTCAGTACTTC
.	once	TRBJ2-7	TRBV19	CASSIQGNYEQYF	TGTGCCAGTAGTATACAGGGGAACTACGAGCAGTACTTC
.	.	TRBJ1-1	TRBV30	CARSPGPSEAFF	TGTGCCCGGTCGCCGGGACCCTCTGAAGCTTTCTTT
.	.	TRBJ2-3	TRBV27	CASSLRPSGDTQYF	TGTGCCAGCAGTTTACGGCCCAGCGGGGATACGCAGTATTTT
TRBD1	.	TRBJ1-4	TRBV5-1	CASSSTGALDVGEKLFF	TGCGCCAGCAGCTCGACAGGGGCCCTTGATGTGGGTGAAAAACTGTTTTTT
.	.	TRBJ1-5	TRBV19	CASTSVGSLGSNQPQHF	TGTGCCAGCACCTCCGTGGGCAGTCTCGGGAGCAATCAGCCCCAGCATTTT